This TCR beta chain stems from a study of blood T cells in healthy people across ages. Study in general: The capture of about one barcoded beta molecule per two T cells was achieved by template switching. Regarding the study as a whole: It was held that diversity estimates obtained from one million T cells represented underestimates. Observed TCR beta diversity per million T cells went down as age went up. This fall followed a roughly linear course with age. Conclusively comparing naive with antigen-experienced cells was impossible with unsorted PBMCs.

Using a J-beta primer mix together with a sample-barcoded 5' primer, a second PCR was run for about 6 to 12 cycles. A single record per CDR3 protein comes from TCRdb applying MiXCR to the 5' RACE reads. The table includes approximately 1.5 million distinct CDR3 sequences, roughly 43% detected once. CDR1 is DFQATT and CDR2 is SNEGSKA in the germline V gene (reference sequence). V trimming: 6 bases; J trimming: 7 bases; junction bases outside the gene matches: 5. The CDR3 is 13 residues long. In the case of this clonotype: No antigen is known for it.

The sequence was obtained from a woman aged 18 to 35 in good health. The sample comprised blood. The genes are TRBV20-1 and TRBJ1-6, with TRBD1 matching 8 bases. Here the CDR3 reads CSAYRGSNSPLHF. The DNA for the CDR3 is TGCAGTGCCTACAGGGGGTCAAATTCACCCCTCCACTTT.